This is a list of T cell receptor beta chains from one sample in a study of blood T cells in healthy people across ages. In TCRdb, the 5' RACE reads were re-called with MiXCR into one record per CDR3 protein. This sample has about 670,000 distinct CDR3 sequences, with around 38% found just once. The sample consisted of blood. These receptors all stem from a man older than 75 in good health. Both conserved end residues are part of each CDR3. The D gene is left open where the match is weak. Some rows have no size entry. The others give once, few or many, or a class for an expanded clone.

V	length	J	D	size	CDR3	DNA
TRBV7-9	18	TRBJ1-5	TRBD1	.	CASSSWDIGTGGYWSQHF	TGTGCCAGCAGCTCTTGGGACATAGGGACAGGGGGCTATTGGTCCCAGCATTTT
TRBV20-1	12	TRBJ1-1	.	.	CSATTLDTEAFF	TGCAGTGCAACGACTCTGGACACTGAAGCTTTCTTT
TRBV6-2/TRBV6-3	18	TRBJ2-6	TRBD1	.	CASSYETGGGSGANVLTF	TGTGCCAGCAGTTACGAAACAGGGGGCGGGTCTGGGGCCAACGTCCTGACTTTC
TRBV5-5	14	TRBJ2-5	.	few	CASTHNPGAETQYF	TGTGCCAGCACCCATAATCCCGGGGCAGAGACCCAGTACTTC
TRBV29-1	13	TRBJ2-5	TRBD1	.	CSVEGDREETQYF	TGCAGCGTTGAAGGTGACAGGGAAGAGACCCAGTACTTC
TRBV6-2/TRBV6-3	20	TRBJ2-4	.	few	CASSLRGPGGSLEPKNIQYF	TGTGCCAGCAGCCTAAGGGGACCAGGCGGCAGCTTGGAGCCCAAAAACATTCAGTACTTC
TRBV6-2/TRBV6-3	14	TRBJ2-7	.	.	CASSYSGKTYEQYF	TGTGCCAGCAGTTACTCGGGGAAAACCTACGAGCAGTACTTC
TRBV5-4	13	TRBJ2-5	TRBD1	.	CASSIDRDGTQYF	TGTGCCAGCAGCATCGACAGGGATGGGACCCAGTACTTC
TRBV20-1	10	TRBJ1-2	.	.	CSAAGVGYTF	TGCAGTGCAGCAGGGGTCGGCTACACCTTC
TRBV7-2	13	TRBJ2-1	.	.	CASSTGRINEQFF	TGTGCCAGCAGTACAGGACGGATAAATGAGCAGTTCTTC
TRBV6-1	15	TRBJ2-1	TRBD1	.	CASSLDRGREDEQFF	TGTGCCAGCAGCCTCGACAGGGGGCGGGAGGATGAGCAGTTCTTC
TRBV7-3	15	TRBJ2-1	.	.	CASSLMDSPYNEQFF	TGTGCCAGCAGCTTAATGGACAGCCCCTACAATGAGCAGTTCTTC
TRBV24-1	16	TRBJ2-7	TRBD2	.	CATSDLTREGLYEQYF	TGTGCCACCAGTGATTTGACGCGGGAGGGCCTCTACGAGCAGTACTTC
TRBV2	16	TRBJ2-3	TRBD2	.	CASSKGLAGITDTQYF	TGTGCCAGCAGTAAAGGACTAGCGGGGATCACAGATACGCAGTATTTT
TRBV7-6	14	TRBJ2-5	.	.	CASSAGRAYNEQYF	TGTGCCAGCTCAGCCGGCAGAGCCTACAATGAGCAGTACTTC
TRBV12-3/TRBV12-4	18	TRBJ2-3	TRBD2	.	CASRRNKGTRVRADVEYF	TGTGCCAGCAGAAGAAATAAAGGGACTAGAGTGAGAGCAGATGTGGAGTATTTT
TRBV2	14	TRBJ1-1	.	.	CASSEGGYGREAFF	TGTGCCAGCAGTGAAGGGGGTTATGGCAGAGAAGCTTTCTTT
TRBV6-2/TRBV6-3	14	TRBJ2-7	.	.	CASSYLSGAYEQYF	TGTGCCAGCAGTTACTTGTCAGGAGCCTACGAGCAGTACTTC
TRBV24-1	16	TRBJ2-2	TRBD2	.	CATSVSGRAGTGELFF	TGTGCCACCAGTGTGAGCGGGAGGGCCGGCACCGGGGAGCTGTTTTTT
TRBV9	13	TRBJ2-1	.	few	CASSVDGVDEQFF	TGTGCCAGCAGCGTAGATGGGGTCGATGAGCAGTTCTTC
TRBV20-1	11	TRBJ2-5	.	.	CGAPLVETQYF	TGCGGTGCTCCCCTGGTAGAGACCCAGTACTTC
TRBV11-2	16	TRBJ2-6	.	few	CASSPLRGAGANVLTF	TGTGCCAGCAGCCCATTAAGGGGGGCTGGGGCCAACGTCCTGACTTTC
TRBV7-2	18	TRBJ2-3	TRBD2	few	CASQLAGGSYFGTDTQYF	TGTGCCAGTCAACTAGCGGGAGGCTCCTACTTTGGTACAGATACGCAGTATTTT
TRBV28	11	TRBJ1-1	.	few	CASSSYTEAFF	TGTGCCAGCTCTTCATACACTGAAGCTTTCTTT
TRBV29-1	14	TRBJ2-5	.	.	CSVPTRDGQETQYF	TGCAGCGTACCCACCCGGGACGGCCAAGAGACCCAGTACTTC
TRBV12-3/TRBV12-4	15	TRBJ1-2	.	.	CASSFQQGVWDGYTF	TGTGCCAGCAGTTTTCAGCAGGGCGTATGGGATGGCTACACCTTC
TRBV7-2	14	TRBJ2-7	.	few	CASSLGAGNYEQYF	TGTGCCAGCAGCTTAGGGGCAGGGAACTACGAGCAGTACTTC
TRBV11-3	13	TRBJ2-1	.	.	CASSLDNSNEQFF	TGTGCCAGCAGCTTAGATAATTCGAATGAGCAGTTCTTC
TRBV29-1	15	TRBJ2-1	.	.	CSVGPGRYSCNEQYF	.
TRBV6-6	15	TRBJ2-7	.	.	CASSYQSTVSYEQYF	TGTGCCAGCAGCTACCAGTCGACAGTCTCCTACGAGCAGTACTTC